This entry lists 16 T cell receptor beta chains sequenced from one sample in a study of blood T cell repertoires in COVID-19 (dated by TCRdb to 2018 to 2021). Libraries were made using the immunoSEQ multiplex PCR assay. What TCRdb holds here is the immuneACCESS table cut down to in-frame rearrangements. Part of the clones is not present; checked against another copy, under half of the missing clones reflect an unresolved V gene, and the others are unexplained. This sample is represented by 150,000 to 200,000 clones; 70% to 90% of them were singletons. The top ten clones comprise approximately 0.9% of the sample. Specimen: peripheral blood. Source of these receptors: a man in his fifties or sixties with COVID-19, enrolled during active disease.

The rearrangement links TRBV5-1 to TRBJ2-7, with TRBD2 matching over 12 bases. V lost 4 bases, J lost 4 bases, and 6 bases stayed unmatched. Germline assignment: CDR1 SGHRS and CDR2 YFSETQ. CDR3 size: 15 residues. The CDR3 DNA follows: TGCGCCAGCAGCCCCGGGACTAGCGGGCCTTACGAGCAGTACTTC. Protein sequence: CASSPGTSGPYEQYF.

This chain joins TRBV5-1 and TRBJ2-1, with 7 positions matching TRBD2. V lost 4 bases and J lost 4; bases outside the gene matches: 8. The CDR3 covers 15 residues. Germline values: CDR1 SGHRS, CDR2 YFSETQ. This CDR3 reads CASSTGGGGYNEQFF. CDR3 DNA sequence: TGCGCCAGCAGCACTGGAGGCGGGGGATACAATGAGCAGTTCTTC. Full variable domain (outside the CDR3, taken from reference TRBV5-1 and TRBJ2-1): KAGVTQTPRYLIKTRGQQVTLSCSPISGHRSVSWYQQTPGQGLQFLFEYFSETQRNKGNFPGRFSGRQFSNSRSEMNVSTLELGDSALYLCASSTGGGGYNEQFFGPGTRLTVL.

The rearrangement uses TRBV18 and TRBJ2-3; 7 nucleotides match TRBD1. CDR1 is KGHSH and CDR2 is LQKENI in the germline V gene. V lost 3 bases and J lost 3; bases outside the gene matches: 3. The CDR3 loop spans 14 amino acids. The CDR3 is CASSPRQGTDTQYF. The CDR3, as DNA: TGTGCCAGCTCACCGAGACAGGGTACAGATACGCAGTATTTT.

CDR3 protein: CASRKTGVDNEQFF. CDR3 sequence (DNA): TGTGCCAGCAGAAAAACAGGGGTTGATAATGAGCAGTTCTTC. This chain links TRBV5-8 with TRBJ2-1; the match to TRBD1 covers 7 bases. The CDR3 has 14 residues. CDR1 and CDR2 from the germline V gene are SGHTS and YDEGEE. With 5 bases clipped from V and 7 bases from J, the junction kept 9 bases outside the gene matches.

This clone was seen a handful of times. The J gene is TRBJ1-4, the V gene TRBV4-1, with 11 nucleotides matching TRBD1. The germline gives CDR1 MGHRA, CDR2 YSYEKL. CDR3 length: 18 amino acids. The trim removed 2 bases at V and 2 bases at J, leaving 7 bases unmatched. CDR3 residues: CASSQRGQGDWTNEKLFF. The CDR3 coding sequence is TGCGCCAGCAGCCAAAGGGGACAGGGGGACTGGACTAATGAAAAACTGTTTTTT.

The rearrangement joins TRBV6-5 to TRBJ1-5; D is unclear. V gave up 0 bases and J gave up 7 bases, with 13 bases separating them. Germline lookup yields CDR1 MNHEY and CDR2 SVGAGI. The CDR3 has 15 amino acids. The chain's CDR3 is CASSYSRGWEQPQHF. The CDR3 DNA reads TGTGCCAGCAGTTACTCGAGAGGGTGGGAACAGCCCCAGCATTTT.

This clone was picked up one time. The chain links TRBV5-1 to TRBJ1-2, with 8 bases that match TRBD1. Germline trimming cut 4 bases from V and 2 bases from J; bases unmatched to any gene: 7. The CDR3 length is 15 residues. Germline V lookup: CDR1 SGHRS, CDR2 YFSETQ. In nucleotides, the CDR3 is TGCGCCAGCAGCCCCGGACAGGGCCCGAACTATGGCTACACCTTC. Amino acid sequence: CASSPGQGPNYGYTF. The full variable domain, with the rest looked up from reference TRBV5-1 and TRBJ1-2, is KAGVTQTPRYLIKTRGQQVTLSCSPISGHRSVSWYQQTPGQGLQFLFEYFSETQRNKGNFPGRFSGRQFSNSRSEMNVSTLELGDSALYLCASSPGQGPNYGYTFGSGTRLTVV.

The V and J genes are TRBV10-1 and TRBJ2-3; TRBD2 matches 8 bases. Germline loops: CDR1 WNHNN, CDR2 SYGVQD (reference sequence). The CDR3 length is 15 residues. Trimming took 5 bases from V and 5 from J; bases not matched to a gene: 9. The CDR3 reads CASSSGSPRGDTQYF. CDR3 coding DNA: TGCGCCAGCAGTAGCGGGAGCCCCAGAGGAGATACGCAGTATTTT.

This chain joins TRBV13 and TRBJ1-3; tentative D call: TRBD1 (6 bases). Deletions cut 5 bases from V and 3 bases from J, with 14 bases between. Per germline, CDR1 PRHDT and CDR2 FYEKMQ (reference sequence). The CDR3 has 15 amino acids. The CDR3 DNA reads as TGTGCCAGCAGCCTCTCAACAGGGATTGGAAACACCATATATTTT. This encodes CASSLSTGIGNTIYF. Together with reference TRBV13 and TRBJ1-3, the CDR3 gives the full variable domain: AAGVIQSPRHLIKEKRETATLKCYPIPRHDTVYWYQQGPGQDPQFLISFYEKMQSDKGSIPDRFSAQQFSDYHSELNMSSLELGDSALYFCASSLSTGIGNTIYFGEGSWLTVV.

Worth noting for this clone: The junction departs from germline at one end; a sequencing error may be responsible. The gene calls are TRBV24-1 and TRBJ1-6; D ambiguous. Germline CDR1 and CDR2: KGHDR and SFDVKD. This CDR3 region has 11 residues. The DNA for the CDR3 is TGCTTAGAGGCGCGGAATTCACCCCTCCACTTT. Its translation: CLEARNSPLHF.

This clone has just a few counts. The J gene is TRBJ1-4, the V gene TRBV12-3 or TRBV12-4; D gene unclear. Trimming pared 7 bases from V and 7 bases from J, leaving 13 bases between. The CDR3 is made up of 13 amino acids. The DNA for the CDR3 is TGTGCCAGCACCCCTTTCGAGGGTGAAAAACTGTTTTTT. Translating it yields CASTPFEGEKLFF.

The rearrangement links TRBV4-3 to TRBJ1-6; TRBD1 aligns across 9 bases. This CDR3 contains 15 residues. The J segment lost 9 bases and the V segment lost 3 bases, leaving 6 bases of the junction unmatched. Germline assignment: CDR1 LGHNA and CDR2 YSLEER. In DNA form, the CDR3 reads TGCGCCAGCAGCCAGGAGACAGGGGGTCGTTCACCCCTCCACTTT. Its translation: CASSQETGGRSPLHF.

This clone was observed a handful of times. The V call is TRBV27, the J call TRBJ1-5, with TRBD1 matching 7 bases. The V segment lost 6 bases and the J segment 1 base; nucleotides outside the gene matches: 3. The CDR3 consists of 14 residues. Germline values: CDR1 MNHEY, CDR2 SMNVEV (reference sequence). The CDR3 DNA reads TGTGCCAGCAGACAGGGGCCGAGCAATCAGCCCCAGCATTTT. It encodes CASRQGPSNQPQHF.

V and J are TRBV5-6 and TRBJ1-2; 12 bases line up with TRBD1. CDR3 length: 14 amino acids. The V gene's germline CDR1 is SGHDT and CDR2 YYEEEE. The junction had 3 bases not matched to a gene; V was cut back by 2 bases and J by 7 bases. The CDR3 bases are TGTGCCAGCAGCTTCCGGGACAGGGGGCCTGGCTACACCTTC. Translation gives CASSFRDRGPGYTF.

This clone was recorded a few times. This rearrangement joins TRBV28 to TRBJ1-1, with D possibly matching TRBD1 (6 bases). The germline CDR1 and CDR2 sequences are MDHEN and SYDVKM. The V gene lost 6 bases and the J gene lost 0 bases, with 17 bases spanning the gap. The CDR3 totals 16 residues. DNA of the CDR3: TGTGCCAGCAGCCCTCCGTTGGGGGCCATGAACACTGAAGCTTTCTTT. It codes for CASSPPLGAMNTEAFF.

V usage is TRBV4-2 and J usage is TRBJ1-4, with 7 nucleotides matching TRBD1. CDR3 length equals 17 residues. V lost 4 bases and J lost 4; bases outside the gene matches: 12. Germline CDR1 reads LGHNA; CDR2 reads YNFKEQ. As DNA, the CDR3 is TGTGCCAGCAGCCGGGTTACGCCAGGGGGTAATAATGAAAAACTGTTTTTT. This translates into CASSRVTPGGNNEKLFF.